This is a list of T cell receptor beta chains from one sample in a study of response to subunit inactivated influenza vaccine. TCRdb recomputed calls from the RT-PCR reads with MiXCR, one row per CDR3 protein. This table has roughly 520,000 distinct CDR3 sequences, roughly 23% appearing once. This specimen was CD4+ T cells sorted from PBMCs, taken 5 to 6 days after vaccination. All receptors come from a middle-aged man who received an inactivated influenza vaccine. CDR3s include the opening cysteine and the closing phenylalanine or tryptophan. The D gene is left open where the match is weak. The listing skips clone size in some rows; elsewhere it reads once, few, many or a size class.

d_gene	j_gene	v_gene	abundance	CDR3aa	CDR3nt
TRBD1	TRBJ1-1	TRBV12-3/TRBV12-4	NA	CASSLVRGHAFF	TGTGCCAGCAGTTTAGTAAGGGGGCATGCTTTCTTT
NA	TRBJ2-1	TRBV20-1	NA	CSASPPGVSGGNEQFF	TGCAGTGCTAGCCCCCCCGGGGTGTCCGGTGGTAATGAGCAGTTCTTC
NA	TRBJ2-7	TRBV20-1	NA	CSANSGTGLDEQYF	TGCAGTGCCAACTCCGGGACCGGCCTTGACGAGCAGTACTTC
NA	TRBJ2-4	TRBV20-1	NA	CSARQVLAKNIQYF	TGCAGTGCCCGACAGGTTCTAGCCAAAAACATTCAGTACTTC
NA	TRBJ1-1	TRBV11-3	NA	CASSLDGKNTEAFF	TGTGCCAGCAGCTTAGACGGAAAGAACACTGAAGCTTTCTTT
NA	TRBJ2-2	TRBV6-2/TRBV6-3	NA	CDSRPPGSTGELFF	TGTGACAGCAGACCGCCGGGATCGACCGGGGAGCTGTTTTTT
NA	TRBJ2-1	TRBV12-3/TRBV12-4	NA	CASGMWENNEQFF	TGTGCCAGCGGGATGTGGGAGAACAATGAGCAGTTCTTC
TRBD2	TRBJ2-5	TRBV7-9	NA	CASSLGGGGSEETQYF	TGTGCCAGCAGCTTAGGCGGGGGGGGCTCTGAAGAGACCCAGTACTTC
TRBD2	TRBJ2-2	TRBV12-3/TRBV12-4	few	CASKSLAGGSGELFF	TGTGCCAGCAAGTCACTAGCGGGGGGGTCCGGGGAGCTGTTTTTT
NA	TRBJ1-1	TRBV29-1	NA	CSVTREVGTEAFF	TGCAGCGTAACCAGGGAGGTAGGCACTGAAGCTTTCTTT
NA	TRBJ1-1	TRBV7-2	few	CASSLGPGREEAFF	TGTGCCAGCAGCTTAGGTCCAGGGAGGGAAGAAGCTTTCTTT
TRBD2	TRBJ2-5	TRBV6-1	few	CASSGGRDETQYF	TGTGCCAGCAGTGGCGGGAGAGACGAGACCCAGTACTTC
TRBD2	TRBJ2-5	TRBV20-1	NA	CSAIHWTSGRKETQYF	TGCAGTGCGATACATTGGACTAGCGGGAGGAAAGAGACCCAGTACTTC
NA	TRBJ1-2	TRBV28	few	CASRPRDQGYTF	TGTGCCAGCAGACCCCGGGATCAAGGCTACACCTTC
NA	TRBJ2-3	TRBV7-2	NA	CASSLEVGVTDTQYF	TGTGCCAGCAGCCTCGAAGTTGGTGTGACAGATACGCAGTATTTT
TRBD2	TRBJ2-3	TRBV7-2	few	CASNVRGFTDTQYF	TGTGCCAGCAACGTGCGGGGGTTTACAGATACGCAGTATTTT
NA	TRBJ2-7	TRBV28	NA	CASKLAAGREQYF	TGTGCCAGCAAACTAGCCGCGGGGCGCGAGCAGTACTTC
NA	TRBJ2-7	TRBV5-1	NA	CASSLVRSLTGPYEQYF	TGCGCCAGCAGCTTGGTTCGGTCGCTGACTGGGCCCTACGAGCAGTACTTC